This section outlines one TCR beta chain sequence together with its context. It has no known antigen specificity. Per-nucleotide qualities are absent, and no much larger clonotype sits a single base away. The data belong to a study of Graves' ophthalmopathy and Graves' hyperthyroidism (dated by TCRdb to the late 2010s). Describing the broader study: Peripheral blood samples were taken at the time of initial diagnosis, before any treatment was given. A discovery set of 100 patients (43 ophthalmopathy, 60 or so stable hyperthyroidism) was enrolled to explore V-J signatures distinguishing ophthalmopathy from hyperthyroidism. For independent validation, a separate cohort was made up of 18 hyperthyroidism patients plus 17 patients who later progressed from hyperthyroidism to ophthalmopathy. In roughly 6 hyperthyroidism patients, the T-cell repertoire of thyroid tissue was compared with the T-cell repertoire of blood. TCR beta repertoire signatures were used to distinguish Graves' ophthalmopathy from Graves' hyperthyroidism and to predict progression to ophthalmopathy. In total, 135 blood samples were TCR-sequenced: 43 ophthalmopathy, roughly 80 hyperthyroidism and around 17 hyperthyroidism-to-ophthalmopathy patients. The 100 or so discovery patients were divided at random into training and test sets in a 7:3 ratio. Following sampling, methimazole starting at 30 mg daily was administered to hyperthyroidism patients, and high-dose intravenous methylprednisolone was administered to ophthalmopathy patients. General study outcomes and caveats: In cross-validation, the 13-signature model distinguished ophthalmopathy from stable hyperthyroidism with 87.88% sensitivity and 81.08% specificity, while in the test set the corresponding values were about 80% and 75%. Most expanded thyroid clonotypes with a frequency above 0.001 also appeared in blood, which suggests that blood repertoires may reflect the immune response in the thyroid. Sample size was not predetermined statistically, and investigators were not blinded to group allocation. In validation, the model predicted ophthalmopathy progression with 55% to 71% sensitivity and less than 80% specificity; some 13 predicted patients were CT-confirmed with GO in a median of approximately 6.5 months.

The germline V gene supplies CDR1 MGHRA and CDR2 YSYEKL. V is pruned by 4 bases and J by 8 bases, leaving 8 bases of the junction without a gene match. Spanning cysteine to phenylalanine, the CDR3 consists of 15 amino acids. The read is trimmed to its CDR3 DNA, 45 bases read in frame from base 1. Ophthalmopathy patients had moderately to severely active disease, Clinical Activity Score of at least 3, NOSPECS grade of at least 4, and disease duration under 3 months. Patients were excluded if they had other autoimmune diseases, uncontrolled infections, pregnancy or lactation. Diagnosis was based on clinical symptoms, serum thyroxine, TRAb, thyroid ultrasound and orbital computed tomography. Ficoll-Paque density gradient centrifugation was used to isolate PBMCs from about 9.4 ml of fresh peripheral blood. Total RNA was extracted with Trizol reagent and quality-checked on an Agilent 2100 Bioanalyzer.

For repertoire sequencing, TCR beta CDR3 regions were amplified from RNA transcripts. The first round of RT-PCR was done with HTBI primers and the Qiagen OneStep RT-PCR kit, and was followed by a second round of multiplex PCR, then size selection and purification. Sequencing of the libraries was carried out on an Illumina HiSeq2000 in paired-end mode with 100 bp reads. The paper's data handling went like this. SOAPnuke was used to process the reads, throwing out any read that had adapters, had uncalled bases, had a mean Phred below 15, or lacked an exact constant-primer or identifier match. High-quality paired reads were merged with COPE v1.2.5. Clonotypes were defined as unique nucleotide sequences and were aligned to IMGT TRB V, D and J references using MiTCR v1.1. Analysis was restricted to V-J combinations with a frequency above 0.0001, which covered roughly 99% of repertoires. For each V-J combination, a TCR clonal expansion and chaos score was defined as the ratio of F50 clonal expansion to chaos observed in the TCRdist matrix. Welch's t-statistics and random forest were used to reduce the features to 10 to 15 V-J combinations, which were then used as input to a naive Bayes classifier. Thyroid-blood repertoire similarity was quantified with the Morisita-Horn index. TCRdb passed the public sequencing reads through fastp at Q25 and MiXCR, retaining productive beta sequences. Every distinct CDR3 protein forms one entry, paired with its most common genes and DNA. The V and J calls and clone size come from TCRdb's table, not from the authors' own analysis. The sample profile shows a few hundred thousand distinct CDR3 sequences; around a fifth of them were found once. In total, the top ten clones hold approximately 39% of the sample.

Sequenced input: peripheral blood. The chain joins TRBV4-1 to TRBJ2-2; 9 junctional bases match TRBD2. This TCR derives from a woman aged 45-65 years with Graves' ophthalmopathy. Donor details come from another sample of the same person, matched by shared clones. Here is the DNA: TGCGCCAGCAGCCCCCGAGCTAGCGGGATGGGGGAGCTGTTTTTT. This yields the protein CASSPRASGMGELFF.